The 5 T cell receptor beta chains listed next were all sequenced from one sample in a study of T cells in localized non-small cell lung cancer. Profiled with immunoSEQ multiplex PCR; TCRdb holds only in-frame clones, not every one. The table includes tens of thousands of clones, 70% to 80% detected once. The input for sequencing was PBMCs, taken before any cancer treatment. The receptors stem from a woman between 35 and 75 years old with stage II squamous cell lung carcinoma.

By share, this clone ranks as medium-sized (0.01 to 0.1%). The V gene is TRBV27, the J gene TRBJ2-7; 9 bases line up with TRBD2. J lost 2 bases, V lost 5 bases, and 13 bases had no gene match. Germline CDR1 is MNHEY and CDR2 is SMNVEV (reference sequence). This CDR3 comprises 17 residues. CDR3 sequence: CASSITSTSGTAYEQYF. Written as DNA, the CDR3 is TGTGCCAGCAGTATAACCTCGACTAGCGGAACAGCCTACGAGCAGTACTTC.

The V and J genes are TRBV6-1 and TRBJ2-4; D not certain. V was pared by 4 bases and J by 0 bases, with 25 bases between. The germline gives CDR1 MNHNS, CDR2 SASEGT. This CDR3 contains 20 residues. This CDR3 reads CASSAKPTRQTLVAKNIQYF. The CDR3 bases are TGTGCCAGCAGTGCAAAACCGACCCGGCAGACCCTAGTAGCCAAAAACATTCAGTACTTC.

J is TRBJ2-7 and V is TRBV4-1; D is perhaps TRBD1 (5 bases). The germline V and J ends were trimmed by 0 bases and 1 base, with 16 bases remaining between them. The CDR3 loop spans 17 amino acids. Germline CDR1 is MGHRA and CDR2 is YSYEKL. The CDR3: CASSQDVRAGLSYEQYF. The CDR3 bases are TGCGCCAGCAGCCAAGATGTTAGGGCAGGGCTATCCTACGAGCAGTACTTC.

V and J are TRBV27 and TRBJ2-6; D not resolved. The V end lost 2 bases, the J end lost 1 base, and 6 bases lay between the germline ends. This CDR3 is built from 15 residues. Germline V CDR1 and CDR2: MNHEY, SMNVEV (reference sequence). The CDR3: CASSLEVSGANVLTF. The DNA of the CDR3 is TGTGCCAGCAGTTTAGAGGTATCTGGGGCCAACGTCCTGACTTTC.

This clone was seen a few times. This chain links TRBV27 with TRBJ1-4; D not certain. CDR3 length: 15 residues. The V gene's germline CDR1 is MNHEY and CDR2 SMNVEV (reference sequence). Trimming removed 6 bases from V and 0 bases from J, with 11 bases in between. This CDR3 reads CASRMKAATNEKLFF. CDR3 bases: TGTGCCAGCAGGATGAAGGCTGCAACTAATGAAAAACTGTTTTTT.